This T cell receptor (beta chain) appears in the sequencing data of a study of blood T cell repertoires in COVID-19. Study as a whole: Samples of COVID-19 (acute and convalescent) were obtained from the United States, Italy and Spain. The analysed material was cDNA or gDNA that came from T cells, B-cell-depleted T cells, or PBMCs.

As originally analysed: For nucleated cells, counts were estimated from reference gene primer amplification. Some clones are missing from TCRdb's copy, which holds only in-frame ones; the method was immunoSEQ multiplex PCR. V, J and clone size were drawn from that table, and D and trimming were deduced from the DNA. The sample yields about 170,000 clones, 80% to 85% seen once. The receptor was isolated from a human donor with acute or convalescent COVID-19. The donor label of this sample is uncertain. The sequencing input was peripheral blood.

CDR3 sequence: CASSPILGQGASNYGYTF. CDR3 nucleotides: TGTGCCAGCTCACCCATTTTGGGACAGGGGGCTTCAAACTATGGCTACACCTTC. The gene calls are TRBV18 and TRBJ1-2; 12 bases map to TRBD1. Losses at the gene ends were 3 bases for V and 2 bases for J; bases not matched to a gene: 10. This CDR3 comprises 18 residues. Germline V lookup: CDR1 KGHSH, CDR2 LQKENI.